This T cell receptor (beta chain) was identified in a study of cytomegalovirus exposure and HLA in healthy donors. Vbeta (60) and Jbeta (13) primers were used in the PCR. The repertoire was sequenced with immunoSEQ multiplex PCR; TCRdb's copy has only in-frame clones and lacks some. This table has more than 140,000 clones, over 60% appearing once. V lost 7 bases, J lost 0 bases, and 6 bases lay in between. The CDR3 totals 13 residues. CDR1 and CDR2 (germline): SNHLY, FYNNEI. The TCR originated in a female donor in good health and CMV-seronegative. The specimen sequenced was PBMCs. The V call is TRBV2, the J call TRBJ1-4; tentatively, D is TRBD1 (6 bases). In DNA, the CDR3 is TGTGCCAGCAACAGGGCAACTAATGAAAAACTGTTTTTT. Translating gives CASNRATNEKLFF.